This is a list of T cell receptor beta chains from one sample in a study of blood T cells in healthy people across ages. TCRdb recomputed calls from the 5' RACE reads with MiXCR, one row per CDR3 protein. Of approximately 810,000 distinct CDR3 sequences listed, 29% are singletons. Input material: blood. Receptors originate from a woman older than 75 in good health. CDR3s include the opening cysteine and the closing phenylalanine or tryptophan. D genes are given only for firm matches. Only some rows state a clone size, as once, few, many or a class for expanded clones.

size,J,V,D,length,CDR3,DNA
.,TRBJ1-3,TRBV3-1,.,16,CASSQERGGAGNTIYF,TGTGCCAGCAGCCAAGAAAGAGGAGGCGCGGGAAACACCATATATTTT
few,TRBJ1-6,TRBV3-1,.,15,CASTPRDGYNSPLHF,TGTGCCAGCACCCCTCGGGACGGCTATAATTCACCCCTCCACTTT
.,TRBJ1-5,TRBV20-1,.,19,CSPSMGGPRNFYSNQPQHF,TGCAGTCCCTCAATGGGGGGGCCGCGAAATTTTTATAGCAATCAGCCCCAGCATTTT
.,TRBJ2-2,TRBV27,.,13,CASSFVYTGELFF,TGTGCCAGCAGTTTCGTATACACCGGGGAGCTGTTTTTT
.,TRBJ1-3,TRBV28,TRBD1,11,CASRRTGAIYF,TGTGCCAGCAGAAGGACAGGGGCCATATATTTT
many,TRBJ2-3,TRBV7-2,.,14,CASSLAVSSDTQYF,TGTGCCAGCAGCTTAGCCGTATCTTCAGATACGCAGTATTTT
.,TRBJ2-1,TRBV28,.,16,CASSSPAWGAYNEQFF,TGTGCCAGCAGTTCCCCCGCTTGGGGTGCGTACAATGAGCAGTTCTTC
.,TRBJ2-1,TRBV20-1,.,13,CSAPGSGWNERFF,TGCAGTGCCCCAGGGAGTGGTTGGAATGAGCGGTTCTTC
many,TRBJ2-6,TRBV20-1,TRBD1,16,CSAATGGAGGANVLTF,TGCAGTGCTGCGACAGGGGGCGCAGGTGGGGCCAACGTCCTGACTTTC
many,TRBJ2-4,TRBV12-3/TRBV12-4,TRBD1,13,CASTKDRGHIQYF,TGTGCCAGCACCAAAGACAGGGGGCACATTCAGTACTTC
.,TRBJ2-5,TRBV21-1,.,12,CASRIWEETQYF,TGTGCCAGCCGCATTTGGGAAGAGACCCAGTACTTC
.,TRBJ2-3,TRBV7-3,.,16,CASSPGVAEGEDTQYF,TGTGCCAGCAGCCCCGGGGTAGCGGAGGGGGAAGATACGCAGTATTTT
.,TRBJ2-6,TRBV5-1,.,17,CASSLAPDSRRANVLTF,TGCGCCAGCAGCTTGGCCCCGGACAGCCGTCGGGCCAACGTCCTGACTTTC
.,TRBJ1-2,TRBV18,.,14,CASSERVGDYGYTF,TGTGCCAGCTCAGAGAGGGTCGGTGACTATGGCTACACCTTC
.,TRBJ1-1,TRBV6-1,.,14,CASSVRGRNTEAFF,TGTGCCAGCAGTGTTCGGGGGCGAAACACTGAAGCTTTCTTT
few,TRBJ1-2,TRBV7-9,.,14,CASSLVGQPKSYTF,TGTGCCAGCAGCTTAGTCGGGCAGCCGAAAAGTTACACCTTC
many,TRBJ2-3,TRBV6-2/TRBV6-3,.,16,CASSPIQGTTTDTQYF,TGTGCCAGCAGTCCCATCCAGGGGACTACAACAGATACGCAGTATTTT
few,TRBJ2-7,TRBV7-2,TRBD1,15,CASSLGGQGGNEQYF,TGTGCCAGCAGCTTAGGGGGACAGGGGGGTAACGAGCAGTACTTC
many,TRBJ2-1,TRBV5-1,TRBD2,16,CASSLAPLAGGSEQFF,TGCGCCAGCAGCTTGGCCCCTCTAGCGGGGGGGAGTGAGCAGTTCTTC
few,TRBJ2-5,TRBV28,.,16,CASSSQDTKRNNEQYF,TGTGCCAGCAGTTCCCAGGACACTAAGAGGAACAATGAGCAGTACTTC
.,TRBJ1-1,TRBV29-1,.,15,CSVGAGWGMNTEAFF,TGCAGCGTTGGAGCGGGGTGGGGAATGAACACTGAAGCTTTCTTT
few,TRBJ2-3,TRBV21-1,.,15,CASSKGLAGADTQYF,TGTGCCAGCAGCAAGGGACTAGCAGGCGCAGATACGCAGTATTTT
few,TRBJ2-2,TRBV6-6,TRBD2,15,CASSYPGGGTGELFF,TGTGCCAGCAGTTACCCCGGGGGGGGCACCGGGGAGCTGTTTTTT
.,TRBJ1-5,TRBV12-3/TRBV12-4,.,13,CASSFAANQPQHF,TGTGCCAGCAGTTTTGCAGCAAATCAGCCCCAGCATTTT
.,TRBJ1-1,TRBV12-3/TRBV12-4,TRBD1,15,CASSPGDRINTEAFF,TGTGCCAGCAGTCCGGGGGACAGAATAAACACTGAAGCTTTCTTT
once,TRBJ1-1,TRBV5-6,.,14,CVSSLSRRNTEAFF,TGTGTCAGCAGCTTAAGTCGGAGGAACACTGAAGCTTTCTTT
many,TRBJ1-2,TRBV5-1,.,14,CASSADSPRYGYTF,TGCGCCAGCAGCGCAGACAGCCCCCGCTATGGCTACACCTTC
.,TRBJ2-2,TRBV7-9,.,12,CASSFKTGELFF,TGTGCCAGCAGCTTTAAAACCGGGGAGCTGTTTTTT
.,TRBJ2-3,TRBV7-8,TRBD1,17,CASSPARGRGGTDTQYF,TGTGCCAGCAGCCCTGCGAGGGGGCGAGGTGGCACAGATACGCAGTATTTT
.,TRBJ1-5,TRBV20-1,.,17,CSARDQRVGREGQPQHF,TGCAGTGCTAGAGATCAAAGGGTGGGGCGTGAAGGGCAGCCCCAGCATTTT
.,TRBJ1-5,TRBV7-2,.,13,CASSIELNQPQHF,TGTGCCAGCAGCATAGAACTCAATCAGCCCCAGCATTTT
few,TRBJ2-7,TRBV4-1,TRBD1,16,CASSQDPAGTGREQYF,TGCGCCAGCAGCCAAGATCCCGCCGGGACAGGGCGCGAGCAGTACTTC
many,TRBJ1-2,TRBV6-6,.,13,CASSFGEDYGYTF,TGTGCCAGCAGTTTCGGGGAGGACTATGGCTACACCTTC
many,TRBJ1-5,TRBV12-3/TRBV12-4,TRBD1,15,CASSPQGVRNQPQHF,TGTGCCAGCAGTCCTCAGGGGGTGCGGAATCAGCCCCAGCATTTT
many,TRBJ2-7,TRBV25-1,.,17,CASSDREFVGQSYEQYF,TGTGCCAGCAGTGATAGAGAGTTCGTCGGACAGAGCTACGAGCAGTACTTC
.,TRBJ1-1,TRBV19,TRBD1,11,CASKAAGGAFF,TGTGCCAGTAAAGCGGCAGGGGGAGCTTTCTTT
.,TRBJ2-1,TRBV5-4,.,14,CASSSGAGGHEQFF,TGTGCCAGCAGCTCCGGGGCAGGGGGGCATGAGCAGTTCTTC
.,TRBJ2-7,TRBV7-2,TRBD2,15,CASSLPGAGGNEQYF,TGTGCCAGCAGCTTACCGGGGGCGGGGGGAAATGAGCAGTACTTC
few,TRBJ1-3,TRBV13,.,14,CASHAWSPGNTIYF,TGTGCCAGCCACGCCTGGTCTCCTGGAAACACCATATATTTT
.,TRBJ2-3,TRBV5-8,TRBD1,15,CASSQGTGRADTQYF,TGTGCCAGCAGCCAGGGGACAGGGCGGGCAGATACGCAGTATTTT
many,TRBJ2-5,TRBV5-1,TRBD1,16,CASRSLPGQGKETQYF,TGCGCCAGCAGAAGTCTCCCGGGACAGGGTAAAGAGACCCAGTACTTC
few,TRBJ2-5,TRBV20-1,.,11,CSATGYNEQYF,TGCAGTGCAACAGGTTACAATGAGCAGTACTTC
many,TRBJ2-6,TRBV6-5,.,17,CASSYDVRGSGANVLTF,TGTGCCAGCAGTTATGATGTCAGGGGCTCTGGGGCCAACGTCCTGACTTTC
.,TRBJ1-4,TRBV5-1,.,15,CASSLGVAGESSLFF,TGCGCCAGCAGCTTGGGTGTGGCAGGGGAGTCCTCACTGTTTTTT
many,TRBJ2-4,TRBV7-9,TRBD1,14,CASSSGDRANIQYF,TGTGCCAGCAGCTCCGGCGACAGGGCAAACATTCAGTACTTC
few,TRBJ1-1,TRBV3-1,.,14,CASSTSRANTEAFF,TGTGCCAGCAGCACCAGCCGAGCGAACACTGAAGCTTTCTTT
once,TRBJ2-7,TRBV10-3,TRBD1,13,CAISGRDRGPQYF,TGTGCCATCAGTGGGAGGGACAGGGGGCCCCAGTACTTC
.,TRBJ1-5,TRBV3-1,.,15,CAGSQGQHSNQPQHF,TGTGCCGGCAGCCAAGGACAACATAGCAATCAGCCCCAGCATTTT
many,TRBJ2-7,TRBV10-3,.,15,CAISEGVGISYEQYF,TGTGCCATCAGTGAAGGAGTCGGGATTTCCTACGAGCAGTACTTC
few,TRBJ1-5,TRBV19,TRBD1,16,CASRNTGGRSNQPQHF,TGTGCCAGTAGGAATACAGGGGGACGTAGCAATCAGCCCCAGCATTTT
.,TRBJ1-4,TRBV21-1,.,15,CASSKSWGLGEKLFF,TGTGCCAGCAGCAAATCCTGGGGATTGGGTGAAAAACTGTTTTTT
few,TRBJ1-1,TRBV24-1,.,13,CATRTGLNTEAFF,TGTGCCACCAGAACAGGACTGAACACTGAAGCTTTCTTT